The clone carrying this T cell receptor (beta chain) was observed once. Its antigen is still unknown. Primers included in the PCR were 60 Vbeta and 13 Jbeta primers. Repertoires were generated with immunoSEQ multiplex PCR, while TCRdb's copy carries only in-frame clones and drops some. The sample has about 120,000 clones, 81% seen once. These data come from a study of cytomegalovirus exposure and HLA in healthy donors. Whole-study findings and limits: A classifier reportedly called cytomegalovirus status with high sensitivity and specificity. Fewer N-insertions than the roughly 650-donor mean were reportedly shown by an Asian-associated ancestry cluster in a later analysis. After further analysis at a later stage, roughly 15,000 TCR beta sequences were associated with HLA alleles at 0.05 false discovery rate.

This TCR derives from a woman aged 40-49 years in good health and CMV-seronegative. Sequenced: PBMCs.

This CDR3 reads CASSEADLGGEAFF. The CDR3 region has the DNA TGTGCCAGCAGTGAAGCCGATTTGGGGGGTGAAGCTTTCTTT. The gene calls are TRBV6-1 and TRBJ1-1; D is perhaps TRBD1 (5 bases). The germline gives CDR1 MNHNS, CDR2 SASEGT. Deletions cut 0 bases from V and 7 bases from J, with 12 bases between. The CDR3 contains 14 residues.